A selection of T cell receptor beta chains follows, all from one sample in a study of control samples from healthy donors and cancer patients. The data were produced by immunoSEQ multiplex PCR, yet TCRdb's version contains in-frame clones alone and is incomplete. The data hold approximately 89,000 clones, with approximately 81% observed a single time. The sequencing sample was made of blood. The receptors shown here come from a middle-aged woman in good health. Both conserved end residues are part of each CDR3. The order of the fields is clone size, V gene, D gene, J gene, CDR3 protein, CDR3 DNA. The D gene is left open where the match is weak. Size is omitted from some rows. Given values are once, few, many or a class for expanded clones.

-	TRBV6-5	TRBD1	TRBJ2-3	CASSGTGGLTDTQYF	TGTGCCAGCAGCGGGACAGGGGGCCTCACAGATACGCAGTATTTT
-	TRBV25-1	-	TRBJ1-1	CASIEGRANTEAFF	TGTGCCAGCATAGAGGGACGGGCGAACACTGAAGCTTTCTTT
-	TRBV25-1	TRBD2	TRBJ2-1	CASSFGGAGNEQFF	TGTGCCAGCAGTTTCGGGGGGGCGGGCAATGAGCAGTTCTTC
-	TRBV7-8	-	TRBJ2-3	CASSLILTRVGDTQYF	TGTGCCAGCAGCTTAATCCTGACAAGGGTCGGAGATACGCAGTATTTT
-	TRBV27	TRBD2	TRBJ2-5	CASSLGPVAGGRRETQYF	TGTGCCAGCAGTTTAGGACCCGTAGCGGGGGGCCGCCGGGAGACCCAGTACTTC
-	TRBV10-3	-	TRBJ1-1	CAISPVGPMNTEAFF	TGTGCCATCAGCCCGGTAGGTCCTATGAACACTGAAGCTTTCTTT
-	TRBV7-3	-	TRBJ1-2	CASWKAGAYGYTF	TGTGCCAGCTGGAAGGCGGGGGCCTATGGCTACACCTTC
-	TRBV4-3	TRBD2	TRBJ2-1	CASSQDLSGGSYNEQFF	TGCGCCAGCAGCCAAGATCTTTCGGGGGGGTCCTACAATGAGCAGTTCTTC
-	TRBV19	-	TRBJ2-7	CASSIDRVKQYF	TGTGCCAGTAGTATAGACAGAGTTAAGCAGTACTTC
-	TRBV4-1	-	TRBJ2-5	CASSQKVGGGTRGAKETQYF	TGCGCCAGCAGCCAAAAAGTTGGGGGAGGTACTCGCGGAGCAAAAGAGACCCAGTACTTC
-	TRBV2	TRBD1	TRBJ2-3	CASSMTGGGGADTQYF	TGTGCCAGCAGTATGACAGGGGGAGGAGGTGCAGATACGCAGTATTTT
-	TRBV18	TRBD2	TRBJ2-7	CASSPPFSGSYEQYF	TGTGCCAGCTCACCACCGTTCAGCGGGAGCTACGAGCAGTACTTC
-	TRBV18	-	TRBJ1-1	CASSPTFTNTEAFF	TGTGCCAGCTCACCCACCTTCACGAACACTGAAGCTTTCTTT
-	TRBV6-5	-	TRBJ1-2	CASSYLPVGYGYTF	TGTGCCAGCAGTTACCTTCCCGTAGGCTATGGCTACACCTTC
-	TRBV7-2	-	TRBJ1-2	CASSLGPLGYGYTF	TGTGCCAGCAGCCTAGGACCGCTTGGCTATGGCTACACCTTC
-	TRBV10-3	-	TRBJ1-1	CAISEGRRNTEAFF	TGTGCCATCAGTGAGGGCAGGCGGAACACTGAAGCTTTCTTT
-	TRBV9	-	TRBJ1-4	CASSPGGAMDEKLFF	TGTGCCAGCAGTCCCGGGGGCGCGATGGATGAAAAACTGTTTTTT
once	TRBV5-6	TRBD1	TRBJ1-4	CASSNTGVGYEKLFF	TGTGCCAGCAGTAACACAGGGGTGGGTTATGAAAAACTGTTTTTT
-	TRBV6-2/TRBV6-3	-	TRBJ1-1	CASSRGLMNTEAFF	TGTGCCAGCAGTCGGGGTCTCATGAACACTGAAGCTTTCTTT
-	TRBV5-1	-	TRBJ1-3	CASSLGDLNTIYF	TGCGCCAGCAGCCTCGGAGACTTAAACACCATATATTTT
-	TRBV18	-	TRBJ2-1	CASSLGPYNEQFF	TGTGCCAGCTCACTCGGACCCTACAATGAGCAGTTCTTC
-	TRBV10-3	TRBD1	TRBJ1-2	CAISGGTARSSGSYGYTF	TGTGCCATCAGTGGGGGGACAGCTAGATCTTCTGGGAGCTATGGCTACACCTTC
-	TRBV6-5	-	TRBJ1-1	CASRRGVSTEAFF	TGTGCCAGCAGGCGGGGGGTTAGCACTGAAGCTTTCTTT
-	TRBV2	-	TRBJ2-5	CASSESGIGYQETQYF	TGTGCCAGCAGTGAGTCGGGAATCGGGTACCAAGAGACCCAGTACTTC
-	TRBV6-5	-	TRBJ2-7	CASSPFTTRGTEQYF	TGTGCCAGCAGCCCCTTCACAACCAGGGGAACCGAGCAGTACTTC
-	TRBV24-1	-	TRBJ2-5	CATSEAGGGGQETQYF	TGTGCCACCAGTGAGGCGGGTGGAGGAGGCCAAGAGACCCAGTACTTC
-	TRBV7-2	TRBD2	TRBJ2-5	CASSLALGGGQETQYF	TGTGCCAGCAGCTTAGCGTTGGGGGGGGGACAAGAGACCCAGTACTTC
once	TRBV10-3	-	TRBJ1-6	CAISESGGTGSPLHF	TGTGCCATCAGTGAGTCTGGGGGTACGGGCTCACCCCTCCACTTT
-	TRBV2	TRBD2	TRBJ2-2	CASSALQMSGENTGELFF	TGTGCCAGCAGCGCCCTACAGATGAGCGGGGAGAACACCGGGGAGCTGTTTTTT
-	TRBV21-1	-	TRBJ2-3	CASSKNKSMLRPWADTQYF	TGTGCCAGCAGCAAAAATAAGAGCATGTTGAGACCCTGGGCAGATACGCAGTATTTT